This passage covers 18 T cell receptor beta chains from one sample sequenced in a study of cytomegalovirus exposure and HLA in healthy donors. The PCR contained 60 Vbeta and 13 Jbeta primers. Libraries were prepared by immunoSEQ multiplex PCR; TCRdb keeps only in-frame clonotypes and omits some of them. This table has some 180,000 clones, around 85% appearing once. The source material was PBMCs. These receptors originate from a male donor in good health and CMV-seronegative.

The V call is TRBV11-2, the J call TRBJ2-5, with D maybe TRBD2 (7 bases). This CDR3 is 15 amino acids long. The V end was cut by 3 bases, the J end by 5 bases, with 16 bases between. From germline, CDR1 is SGHAT and CDR2 FQNNGV. The CDR3 region has the DNA TGTGCCAGCAGCTTTAGGGCGGGGGCCGGGGAGACCCAGTACTTC. Encoded protein: CASSFRAGAGETQYF.

To note about this clone: The same CDR3 also results from other DNA sequences found in this sample. The V gene is TRBV11-2, the J gene TRBJ1-3; D is undetermined. This CDR3 has 13 amino acids. V lost 1 base and J lost 2, with 3 bases in between. Per the germline V gene, CDR1 is SGHAT and CDR2 is FQNNGV. The CDR3 is CASSLGPGNTIYF. CDR3 coding DNA: TGTGCCAGCAGCTTAGGGCCTGGAAACACCATATATTTT.

This clone turned up a few times. This sequence joins TRBV7-6 and TRBJ2-1; TRBD2 matches at 9 bases. V lost 3 bases, J lost 4 bases, and 4 bases stayed unmatched. This CDR3 is 15 amino acids long. Germline CDR1 is SGHVS and CDR2 is FNYEAQ. The CDR3 sequence is CASSLGGGVYNEQFF. In DNA form, the CDR3 reads TGTGCCAGCAGCTTGGGCGGGGGGGTTTACAATGAGCAGTTCTTC.

The rearrangement links TRBV7-6 to TRBJ2-7; D uncertain. Trimming pared 4 bases from V and 4 bases from J, leaving 14 bases between. Germline values: CDR1 SGHVS, CDR2 FNYEAQ. The CDR3 spans 14 residues. DNA of the CDR3: TGTGCCAGCAGCTCCACCTCGGAGTTTTACGAGCAGTACTTC. Translating it yields CASSSTSEFYEQYF. Full variable domain (missing parts from reference TRBV7-6 and TRBJ2-7): GAGVSQSPRYKVTKRGQDVALRCDPISGHVSLYWYRQALGQGPEFLTYFNYEAQQDKSGLPNDRFSAERPEGSISTLTIQRTEQRDSAMYRCASSSTSEFYEQYFGPGTRLTVT.

The chain uses TRBV4-1 and TRBJ2-1, with unresolved D. Germline CDR1 reads MGHRA; CDR2 reads YSYEKL. V lost 0 bases to trimming and J lost 10 bases, with 4 bases between them. This CDR3 has 11 residues. The CDR3 nucleotides are TGCGCCAGCAGCCAAGACTTGGAGCAGTTCTTC. It is translated as CASSQDLEQFF.

For this clone: Relative to the germline gene, one junction end is altered; a read error may explain this. The chain has TRBV30 and TRBJ2-5; possibly TRBD2 for D (5 bases). The CDR3 covers 11 residues. Germline lookup yields CDR1 GTSNPN and CDR2 SVGIG (reference sequence). The CDR3 DNA reads as TGTGCCGGGAGCCTTCAAGAGACCCAGTACTTC. Protein sequence: CAGSLQETQYF.

CDR3: CAWSIVRGPGETQYF. In nucleotides, the CDR3 is TGTGCCTGGAGTATTGTCAGGGGGCCTGGGGAGACCCAGTACTTC. V and J are TRBV30 and TRBJ2-5, with TRBD1 identical over 8 bases. CDR1 and CDR2 from the germline V gene are GTSNPN and SVGIG (reference sequence). CDR3 length: 15 residues. V gave up 2 bases and J gave up 5 bases; unmatched junction bases: 10.

The chain carries TRBV7-2 and TRBJ1-2, with a possible D match to TRBD1 (6 bases). The CDR3 totals 16 residues. The germline V and J ends were trimmed by 7 bases and 2 bases, with 20 bases remaining between them. Looked up from germline, CDR1 is SGHTA and CDR2 is FQGNSA. CDR3 DNA: TGTGCCAGCACCTGGGGGCAACAGTATGAGAACTATGGCTACACCTTC. Translation gives CASTWGQQYENYGYTF.

The sample holds a few counts of this clone. The chain has TRBV7-2 and TRBJ2-5; 7 bases align to TRBD1. CDR3 length: 16 residues. CDR1 SGHTA and CDR2 FQGNSA come from the germline V gene. The V and J ends lost 4 bases and 1 base, in that order; junction bases with no gene match: 9. The CDR3 bases are TGTGCCAGCAGCTCCCTCCGGACAGGCCTCCAAGAGACCCAGTACTTC. Amino acid sequence: CASSSLRTGLQETQYF.

The rearrangement uses TRBV27 and TRBJ1-5; possible D gene TRBD1, 6 bases. The CDR3 covers 16 residues. Looked up from germline, CDR1 is MNHEY and CDR2 is SMNVEV (reference sequence). Trimming pared 6 bases from V and 0 bases from J, leaving 15 bases between. The CDR3 nucleotides are TGTGCCAGCAGGGGAGGGGACATCAATAGCAATCAGCCCCAGCATTTT. This encodes CASRGGDINSNQPQHF.

The V and J genes are TRBV2 and TRBJ2-2; 7 bases match TRBD2. Germline V gene lookup returns CDR1 SNHLY and CDR2 FYNNEI. Trimming removed 8 bases from V and 6 bases from J; junction bases left unmatched: 6. The CDR3 length is 13 residues. The CDR3 nucleotides read TGTGCCAGCTCCGGCGGGGGTGCCGGGGAGCTGTTTTTT. Residues: CASSGGGAGELFF.

CDR3 amino acids: CASSPSGGTNIQYF. CDR3 in DNA: TGCGCCAGCAGCCCTAGCGGGGGGACGAACATTCAGTACTTC. This chain joins TRBV4-1 and TRBJ2-4; 11 bases fit TRBD2. The CDR3 has 14 amino acids. The ends lost 4 bases at V and 7 bases at J; junction bases unmatched: 3. The germline V gene has CDR1 MGHRA and CDR2 YSYEKL.

The chain uses TRBV18 and TRBJ2-1; D remains unclear. V gave up 3 bases and J gave up 4 bases, with 7 bases separating them. This CDR3 region has 13 residues. CDR1 is KGHSH and CDR2 is LQKENI in the germline V gene. CDR3 loop: CASSPTAYNEQFF. The CDR3 bases are TGTGCCAGCTCACCCACAGCTTACAATGAGCAGTTCTTC.

V usage is TRBV29-1 and J usage is TRBJ2-5, with 7 bases aligning to TRBD2. The V gene end was trimmed by 4 bases and the J gene end by 3 bases; junction bases not matched to a gene: 5. The CDR3 is 13 amino acids. The germline V gene encodes CDR1 SQVTM and CDR2 ANQGSEA. The CDR3, as DNA: TGCAGCGTTGTTGGGGGGGGAGAAGAGACCCAGTACTTC. Protein product: CSVVGGGEETQYF.

This clone occurred once. The V call is TRBV7-9, the J call TRBJ1-2; TRBD1 is a possible D gene (5 bases). The CDR3 runs 16 residues. Deletions cut 2 bases from V and 4 bases from J, with 17 bases between. Per germline, CDR1 SEHNR and CDR2 FQNEAQ (reference sequence). CDR3 in amino acids: CASSLFMLGPSYGYTF. The CDR3 DNA sequence: TGTGCCAGCAGCTTATTTATGTTGGGGCCTTCCTATGGCTACACCTTC.

The chain carries TRBV15 and TRBJ1-2; D uncertain. Deletions cut 0 bases from V and 0 bases from J, with 8 bases between. The CDR3 is 15 residues long. Germline values: CDR1 LNHNV, CDR2 YYDKDF (reference sequence). For the CDR3, the DNA is TGTGCCACCAGCAGAGAGGCGAGGTCTAACTATGGCTACACCTTC. Translated: CATSREARSNYGYTF.

There are a few counts of this clone. Written as DNA, the CDR3 is TGTGCCAGCAGCTTAGACAGGGGATCCTACGAGCAGTACTTC. Amino acid sequence: CASSLDRGSYEQYF. V and J are TRBV7-8 and TRBJ2-7; 7 bases match TRBD1. The V segment lost 1 base and the J segment 1 base; nucleotides outside the gene matches: 1. Germline CDR1 and CDR2: SGHVS and FQNEAQ. The CDR3 runs to 14 residues.

The chain joins TRBV19 to TRBJ1-2, with D tentatively TRBD1 (6 bases). The germline V gene encodes CDR1 LNHDA and CDR2 SQIVND (reference sequence). This CDR3 has 14 amino acids. V was shortened by 5 bases and J by 1 base, with 11 bases between the two germline ends. For the CDR3, the DNA is TGTGCCAGTAGTCGAACCAGGGGTAACTATGGCTACACCTTC. Protein sequence: CASSRTRGNYGYTF.